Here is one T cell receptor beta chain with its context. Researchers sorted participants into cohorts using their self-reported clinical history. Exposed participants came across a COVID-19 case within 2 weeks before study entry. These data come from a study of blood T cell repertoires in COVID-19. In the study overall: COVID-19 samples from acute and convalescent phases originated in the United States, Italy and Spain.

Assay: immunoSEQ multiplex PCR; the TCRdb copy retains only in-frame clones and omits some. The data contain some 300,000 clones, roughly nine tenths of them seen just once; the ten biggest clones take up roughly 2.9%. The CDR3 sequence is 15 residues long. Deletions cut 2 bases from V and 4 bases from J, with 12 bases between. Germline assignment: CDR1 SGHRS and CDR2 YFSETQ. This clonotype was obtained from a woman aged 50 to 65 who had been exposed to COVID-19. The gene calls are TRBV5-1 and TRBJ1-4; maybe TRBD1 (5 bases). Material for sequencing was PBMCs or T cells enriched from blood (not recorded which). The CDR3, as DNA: TGCGCCAGCAGCTTTCGCCCAGGGCTTAATGAAAAACTGTTTTTT. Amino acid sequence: CASSFRPGLNEKLFF.